This note documents a single T cell receptor beta chain sequence. Its target is unknown. The sample originates from a study of early T cells in non-severe SARS-CoV-2 infection. For the study at large: Sequencing input comprised bulk RNA from unsorted whole blood; chain pairing was not available. General study findings and limits: Anti-spike CD8 responses were favored by VDJdb matching, which missed private and CD4 specificities.

Researchers attached unique molecular identifiers to individual cDNA molecules. TCRdb analysed the 5' RACE reads with MiXCR anew, one entry per CDR3 protein. The table shows some 77,000 distinct CDR3 sequences, with about a sixth occurring only once. Trimming shortened V by 6 bases and J by 5 bases, and 19 bases separated the two germline ends. The CDR3 covers 15 residues. Looked up from germline, CDR1 is MDHEN and CDR2 is SYDVKM. The sequenced material came from whole blood. The origin of this receptor is an adult who was a healthcare worker with PCR-confirmed SARS-CoV-2 infection or an uninfected control (not recorded which). The genes are TRBV28 and TRBJ2-5; tentatively, D is TRBD1 (6 bases). The CDR3 DNA reads TGTGCCAGCAGCCATACCCAAACAGGGATTGAGACCCAGTACTTC. The encoded protein is CASSHTQTGIETQYF.